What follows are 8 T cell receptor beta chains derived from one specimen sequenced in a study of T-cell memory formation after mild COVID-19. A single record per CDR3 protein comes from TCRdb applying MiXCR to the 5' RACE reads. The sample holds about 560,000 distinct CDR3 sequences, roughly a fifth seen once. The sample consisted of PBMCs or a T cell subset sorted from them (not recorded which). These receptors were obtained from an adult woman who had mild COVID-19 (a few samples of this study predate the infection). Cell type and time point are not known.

In nucleotides, the CDR3 is TGTGCCAGCAGTGGCGCCATAGCGGTCCAGAGCTCCTACAATGAGCAGTTCTTC. This encodes CASSGAIAVQSSYNEQFF. V usage is TRBV25-1 and J usage is TRBJ2-1, with D maybe TRBD2 (6 bases). CDR3 size: 18 residues. Germline V gene sequence: CDR1 MGHDK, CDR2 SYGVNS. V was trimmed by 4 bases and J by 0 bases, leaving 19 bases between them.

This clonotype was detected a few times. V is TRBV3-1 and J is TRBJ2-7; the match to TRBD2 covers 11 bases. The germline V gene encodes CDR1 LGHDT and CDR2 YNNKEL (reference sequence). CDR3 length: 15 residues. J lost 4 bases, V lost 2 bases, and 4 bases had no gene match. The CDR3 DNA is TGTGCCAGCAGCCAAACTAGCGGGGGATTATACGAGCAGTACTTC. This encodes CASSQTSGGLYEQYF.

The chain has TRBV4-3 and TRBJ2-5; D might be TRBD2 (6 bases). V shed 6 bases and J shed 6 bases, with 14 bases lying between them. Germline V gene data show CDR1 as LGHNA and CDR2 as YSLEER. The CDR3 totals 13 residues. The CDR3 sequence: CASSQRGGQTQYF. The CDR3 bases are TGCGCCAGCAGTCAGAGAGGAGGGCAGACCCAGTACTTC.

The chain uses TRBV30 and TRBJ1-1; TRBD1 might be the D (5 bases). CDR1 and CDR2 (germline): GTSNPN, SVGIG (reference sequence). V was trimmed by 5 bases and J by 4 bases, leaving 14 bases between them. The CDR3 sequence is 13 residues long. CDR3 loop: CAWGPGAITEAFF. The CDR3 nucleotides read TGTGCCTGGGGTCCCGGGGCGATCACTGAAGCTTTCTTT.

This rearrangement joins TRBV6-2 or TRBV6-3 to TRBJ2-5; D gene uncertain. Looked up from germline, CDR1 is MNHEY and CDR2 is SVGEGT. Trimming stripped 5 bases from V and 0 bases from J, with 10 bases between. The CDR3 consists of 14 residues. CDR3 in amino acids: CASSALVYQETQYF. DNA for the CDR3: TGTGCCAGCAGTGCCCTAGTGTACCAAGAGACCCAGTACTTC.

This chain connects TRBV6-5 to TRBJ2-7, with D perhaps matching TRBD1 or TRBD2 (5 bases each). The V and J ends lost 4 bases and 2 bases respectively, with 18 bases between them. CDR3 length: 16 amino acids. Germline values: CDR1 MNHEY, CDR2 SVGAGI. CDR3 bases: TGTGCCAGCAGTTTCTATCCCGGGACGAGAACCTACGAGCAGTACTTC. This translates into CASSFYPGTRTYEQYF.

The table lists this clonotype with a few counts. This chain's CDR3 is CASSLAQRSGTQYF. CDR3 nucleotides: TGTGCCAGCAGCTTAGCGCAGCGGTCAGGTACGCAGTATTTT. J is TRBJ2-3 and V is TRBV7-6; D may be TRBD2 (5 bases). The CDR3 length is 14 residues. The V end lost 0 bases, the J end lost 8 bases, and 12 bases lay between the germline ends. The germline gives CDR1 SGHVS, CDR2 FNYEAQ.

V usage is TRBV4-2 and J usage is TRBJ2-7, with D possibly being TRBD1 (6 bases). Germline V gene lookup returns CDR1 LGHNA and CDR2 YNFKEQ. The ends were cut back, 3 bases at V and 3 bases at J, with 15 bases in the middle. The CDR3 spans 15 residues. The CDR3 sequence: CASSQGSGDRYEQYF. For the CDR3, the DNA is TGTGCCAGCAGCCAGGGCTCAGGGGACCGCTACGAGCAGTACTTC.